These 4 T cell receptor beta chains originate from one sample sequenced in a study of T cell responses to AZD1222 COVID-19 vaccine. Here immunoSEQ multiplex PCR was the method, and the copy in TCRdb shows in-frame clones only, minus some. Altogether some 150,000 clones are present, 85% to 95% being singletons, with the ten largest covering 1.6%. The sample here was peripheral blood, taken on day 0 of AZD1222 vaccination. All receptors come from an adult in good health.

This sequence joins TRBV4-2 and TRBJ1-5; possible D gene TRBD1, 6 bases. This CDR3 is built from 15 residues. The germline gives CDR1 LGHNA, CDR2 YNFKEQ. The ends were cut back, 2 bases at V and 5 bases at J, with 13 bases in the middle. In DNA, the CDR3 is TGTGCCAGCAGCCAACTCGGACAGCGCGATCAGCCCCAGCATTTT. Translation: CASSQLGQRDQPQHF.

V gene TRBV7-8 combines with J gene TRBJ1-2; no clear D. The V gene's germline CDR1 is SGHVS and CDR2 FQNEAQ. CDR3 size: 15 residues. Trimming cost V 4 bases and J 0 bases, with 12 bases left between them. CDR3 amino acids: CASSSGLVTNYGYTF. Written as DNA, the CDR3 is TGTGCCAGCAGCTCCGGTTTAGTTACTAACTATGGCTACACCTTC.

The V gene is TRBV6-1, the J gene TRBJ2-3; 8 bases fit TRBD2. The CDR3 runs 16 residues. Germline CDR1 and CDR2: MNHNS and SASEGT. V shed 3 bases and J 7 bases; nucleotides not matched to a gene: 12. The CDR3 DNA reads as TGTGCCAGCAGTGAGGGAAGGGCGGGAGGACCAAATACGCAGTATTTT. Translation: CASSEGRAGGPNTQYF.

The CDR3 coding sequence is TGTGCCAGCAGCTTAGCCCTTGGGACAGGCCTAAATCAGCCCCAGCATTTT. Protein sequence: CASSLALGTGLNQPQHF. The chain links TRBV7-9 to TRBJ1-5; the match to TRBD1 covers 8 bases. The CDR3 has 17 amino acids. CDR1 is SEHNR, CDR2 FQNEAQ, per germline (reference sequence). V was pared by 0 bases and J by 4 bases, with 8 bases of the junction left unmatched.